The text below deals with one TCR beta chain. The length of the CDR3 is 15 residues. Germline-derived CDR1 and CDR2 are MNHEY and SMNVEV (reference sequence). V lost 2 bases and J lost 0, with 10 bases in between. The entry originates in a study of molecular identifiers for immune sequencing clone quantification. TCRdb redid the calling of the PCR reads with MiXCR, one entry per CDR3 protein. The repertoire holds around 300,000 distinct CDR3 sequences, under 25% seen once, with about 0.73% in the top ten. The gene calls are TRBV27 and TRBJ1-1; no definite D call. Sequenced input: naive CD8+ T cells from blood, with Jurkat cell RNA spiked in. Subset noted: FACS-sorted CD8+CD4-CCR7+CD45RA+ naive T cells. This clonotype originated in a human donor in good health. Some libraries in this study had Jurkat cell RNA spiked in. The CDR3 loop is CASSLRGYMNTEAFF. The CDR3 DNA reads TGTGCCAGCAGTTTACGGGGATACATGAACACTGAAGCTTTCTTT.